The sequence of this T cell receptor (beta chain) was determined in a study of PD-L1 blockade in urothelial cancer. As for the study in general: Male patients with bladder-origin urothelial cancer numbered about 90% of the roughly 29. The median T cell count in blood samples was some 140,000. Study results and limitations: A pretreatment blood TCR clonality that fell below the median predicted better progression-free and overall survival.

Generated by immunoSEQ multiplex PCR, the TCRdb table keeps only in-frame clones and is missing some. The table includes approximately 79,000 clones, roughly 80% detected once. Germline CDR1 and CDR2: SGHTA and FQGNSA. Losses at the gene ends were 3 bases for V and 1 base for J; bases not matched to a gene: 9. This CDR3 has 19 residues. The count of this clone is one. Its matching antigen is unknown. Indicated time point: pretreatment peripheral blood. This chain links TRBV7-2 with TRBJ2-1; 13 positions match TRBD2. This receptor was identified in a middle-aged man with urothelial cancer. This sample comprised PBMCs, obtained around atezolizumab (anti-PD-L1) treatment. CDR3 region: CASSFSGTSGVLSYNEQFF. The CDR3 DNA reads TGTGCCAGCAGCTTTTCCGGGACTAGCGGGGTCCTGTCCTACAATGAGCAGTTCTTC. Together with reference TRBV7-2 and TRBJ2-1, the CDR3 gives the full variable domain: GAGVSQSPSNKVTEKGKDVELRCDPISGHTALYWYRQSLGQGLEFLIYFQGNSAPDKSGLPSDRFSAERTGGSVSTLTIQRTQQEDSAVYLCASSFSGTSGVLSYNEQFFGPGTRLTVL.